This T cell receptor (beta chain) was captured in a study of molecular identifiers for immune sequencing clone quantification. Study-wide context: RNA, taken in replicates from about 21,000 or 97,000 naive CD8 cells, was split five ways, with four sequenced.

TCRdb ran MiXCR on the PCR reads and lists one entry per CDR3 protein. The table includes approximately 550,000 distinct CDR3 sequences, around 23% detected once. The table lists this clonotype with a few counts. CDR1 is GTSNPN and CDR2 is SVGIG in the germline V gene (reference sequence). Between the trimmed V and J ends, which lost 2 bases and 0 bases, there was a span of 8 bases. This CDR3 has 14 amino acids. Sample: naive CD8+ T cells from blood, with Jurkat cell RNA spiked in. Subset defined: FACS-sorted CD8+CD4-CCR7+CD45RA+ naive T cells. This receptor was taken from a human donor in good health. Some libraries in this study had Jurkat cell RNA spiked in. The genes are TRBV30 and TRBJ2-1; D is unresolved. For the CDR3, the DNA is TGTGCCTGGAGTCCGGTAACCTCCTACAATGAGCAGTTCTTC. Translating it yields CAWSPVTSYNEQFF.